This T cell receptor beta chain stems from a study of T cell responses to AZD1222 COVID-19 vaccine. General study results and limits: Spike-specific TCR breadth and depth rose after two AZD1222 doses. Possibly, clonal diversity was underestimated; donors were largely white British and included more females. Targets within unmutated variant regions were reportedly found for nearly half of spike-specific TCRs.

Clones were read by immunoSEQ multiplex PCR, and TCRdb kept only the in-frame ones, dropping some. Of 150,000 to 190,000 clones in the sample, approximately 91% were seen once. Germline values: CDR1 SGHRS, CDR2 YFSETQ. The CDR3 is 14 amino acids. V was clipped by 7 bases and J by 5 bases; unmatched bases: 10. This clone was seen a few times. Its antigen is currently unknown. The TCR originated in an adult who had recovered from COVID-19. The chain uses TRBV5-1 and TRBJ1-1, with 8 bases lining up with TRBD1. Sequences were derived from peripheral blood, sampled after recovery from COVID-19. CDR3 bases: TGCGCCAGCTCCCCGCAGGGGGCCGGAACTGAAGCTTTCTTT. Amino acids: CASSPQGAGTEAFF.